The TCR beta chain described here comes from a study of cytomegalovirus exposure and HLA in healthy donors. General study results and limits: Associated with HLA alleles at 0.05 false discovery rate in a later analysis were 16,951 TCR beta sequences.

Points on this clone: Its antigen is as yet unknown.

Germline V gene data show CDR1 as SQVTM and CDR2 as ANQGSEA. The V and J ends lost 5 bases and 7 bases, in that order; junction bases with no gene match: 8. The CDR3 is 14 residues long. PCR involved 60 Vbeta and 13 Jbeta primers. Measured with immunoSEQ multiplex PCR; TCRdb has only the in-frame clones, and not every one. The sample records approximately 170,000 clones, approximately 80% being singletons. The sequencing sample was made of PBMCs. The origin of this receptor is a boy between 2 and 10 years old in good health and CMV-seronegative. The J gene is TRBJ2-1, the V gene TRBV29-1; TRBD2 matches at 10 bases. This CDR3 reads CSVLLAGVVNEQFF. CDR3 coding DNA: TGCAGCGTTCTCCTAGCGGGAGTGGTGAATGAGCAGTTCTTC.